What follows describes a single T cell receptor (beta chain). This entry belongs to a study of shared clonotypes between healthy human individuals. Germline loops: CDR1 SEHNR, CDR2 FQNEAQ (reference sequence). The CDR3 totals 15 residues. V was clipped by 1 base and J by 2 bases, with 12 bases between them. In the original analysis: ImmunoSEQ yielded junction-only sequences lacking quality scores, so filtering differed. Sequencing was performed with immunoSEQ multiplex PCR; in TCRdb, only in-frame clones are kept and a portion is missing. Clone size and the V and J calls come from that table; the DNA yielded D and trimming. In the table there are 2,500,000 or so clones, roughly 92% of which are singletons.

Sequenced: naive CD4+ T cells sorted from blood. Subset: CD45RA+ positively selected. J is TRBJ2-7 and V is TRBV7-9; D is perhaps TRBD2 (5 bases). This sequence originates from a man aged 18 to 29 in good health. Here the CDR3 reads CASSLGASRAYEQYF. The CDR3 bases are TGTGCCAGCAGCTTAGGGGCTAGCCGGGCCTACGAGCAGTACTTC.